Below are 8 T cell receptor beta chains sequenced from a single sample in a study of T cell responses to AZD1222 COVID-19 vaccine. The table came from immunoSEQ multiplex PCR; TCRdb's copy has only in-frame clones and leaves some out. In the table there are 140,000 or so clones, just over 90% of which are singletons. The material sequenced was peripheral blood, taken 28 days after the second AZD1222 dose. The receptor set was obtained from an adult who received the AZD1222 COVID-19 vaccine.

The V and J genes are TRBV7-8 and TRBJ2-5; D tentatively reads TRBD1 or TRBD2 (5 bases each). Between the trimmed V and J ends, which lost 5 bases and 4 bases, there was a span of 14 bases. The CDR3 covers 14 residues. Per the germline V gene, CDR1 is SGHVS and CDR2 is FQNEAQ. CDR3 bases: TGTGCCAGCAGCCCGGGAAACAGGCTAGAGACCCAGTACTTC. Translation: CASSPGNRLETQYF.

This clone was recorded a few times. CDR3 sequence (DNA): TGTGCCAGCAGCTTGAGACAGACAAATTCACCCCTCCACTTT. It is translated as CASSLRQTNSPLHF. This chain connects TRBV5-6 to TRBJ1-6; TRBD1 is a possible D gene (5 bases). Trimming took 1 base from V and 7 from J, leaving 9 bases between them. From germline, CDR1 is SGHDT and CDR2 YYEEEE. This CDR3 is 14 amino acids long. The entire variable domain, with the rest obtained from reference TRBV5-6 and TRBJ1-6, is as follows: DAGVTQSPTHLIKTRGQQVTLRCSPKSGHDTVSWYQQALGQGPQFIFQYYEEEERQRGNFPDRFSGHQFPNYSSELNVNALLLGDSALYLCASSLRQTNSPLHFGNGTRLTVT.

This chain's CDR3 is CASSSGQVSRGEQYF. The CDR3 DNA reads as TGTGCCAGCAGCTCCGGACAGGTTAGCAGAGGCGAGCAGTACTTC. The chain combines TRBV11-2 with TRBJ2-7; 7 nucleotides line up with TRBD1. The CDR3 spans 15 residues. Germline V gives CDR1 SGHAT, CDR2 FQNNGV. The V segment lost 4 bases and the J segment 6 bases; nucleotides outside the gene matches: 12.

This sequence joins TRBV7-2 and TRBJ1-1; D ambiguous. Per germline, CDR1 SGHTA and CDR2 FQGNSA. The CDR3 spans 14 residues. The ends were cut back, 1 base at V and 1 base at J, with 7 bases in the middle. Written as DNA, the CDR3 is TGTGCCAGCAGCTTAGGAGGTCAGAACACTGAAGCTTTCTTT. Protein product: CASSLGGQNTEAFF.

Here the CDR3 reads CASSYGGSGNTIYF. The CDR3 nucleotides read TGTGCCAGCAGTTATGGGGGGTCAGGAAACACCATATATTTT. This chain joins TRBV6-6 and TRBJ1-3; maybe TRBD1 (5 bases). The germline CDR1 and CDR2 sequences are MNHNY and SVGAGI (reference sequence). Trimming pared 3 bases from V and 4 bases from J, leaving 10 bases between. CDR3 length equals 14 residues.

In DNA form, the CDR3 reads TGTGCCAGCAGCGTAGATAGCCAAACGAACACCGGGGAGCTGTTTTTT. Amino acid sequence: CASSVDSQTNTGELFF. The chain couples TRBV9 to TRBJ2-2; D is ambiguous. The germline V and J ends were trimmed by 0 bases and 0 bases, with 9 bases remaining between them. CDR1 and CDR2 from the germline V gene are SGDLS and YYNGEE. This CDR3 has 16 residues.

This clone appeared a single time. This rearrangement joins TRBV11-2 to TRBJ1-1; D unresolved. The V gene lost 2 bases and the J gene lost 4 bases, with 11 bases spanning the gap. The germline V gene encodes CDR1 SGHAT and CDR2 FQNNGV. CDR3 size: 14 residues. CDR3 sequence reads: CASSLKGYGTEAFF. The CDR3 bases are TGTGCCAGCAGCTTAAAGGGATATGGCACTGAAGCTTTCTTT.

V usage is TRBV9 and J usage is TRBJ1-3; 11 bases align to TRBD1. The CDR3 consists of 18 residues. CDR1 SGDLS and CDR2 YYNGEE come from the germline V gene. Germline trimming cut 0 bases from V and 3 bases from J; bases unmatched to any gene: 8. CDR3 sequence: CASSVAKGQGAFGNTIYF. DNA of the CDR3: TGTGCCAGCAGCGTAGCGAAAGGACAGGGGGCATTTGGAAACACCATATATTTT.